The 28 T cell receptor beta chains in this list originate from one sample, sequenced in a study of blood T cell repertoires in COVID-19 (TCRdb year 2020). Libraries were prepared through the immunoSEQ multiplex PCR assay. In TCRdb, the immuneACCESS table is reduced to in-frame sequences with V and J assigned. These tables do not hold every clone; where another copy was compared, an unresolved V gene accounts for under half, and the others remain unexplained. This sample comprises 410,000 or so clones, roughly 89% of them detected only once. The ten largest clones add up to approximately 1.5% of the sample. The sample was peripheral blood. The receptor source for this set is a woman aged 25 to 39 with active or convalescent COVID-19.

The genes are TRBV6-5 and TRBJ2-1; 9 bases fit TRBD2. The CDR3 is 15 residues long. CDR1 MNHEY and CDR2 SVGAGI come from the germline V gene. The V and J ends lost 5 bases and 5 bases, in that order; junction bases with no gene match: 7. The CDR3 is CASSLTSGVDNEQFF. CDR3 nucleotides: TGTGCCAGCAGTCTGACTAGCGGAGTAGACAATGAGCAGTTCTTC.

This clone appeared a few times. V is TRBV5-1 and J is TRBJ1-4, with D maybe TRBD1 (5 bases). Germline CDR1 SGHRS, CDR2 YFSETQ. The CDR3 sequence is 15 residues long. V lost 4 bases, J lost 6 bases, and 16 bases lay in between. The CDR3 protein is CASSTDAGLDEKLFF. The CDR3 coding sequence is TGCGCCAGCAGCACCGACGCGGGACTTGATGAAAAACTGTTTTTT.

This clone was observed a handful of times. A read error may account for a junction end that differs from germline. The CDR3 here is CATSDLNRVYF. The CDR3 bases are TGTGCCACCAGTGATTTGAATCGGGTATACTTC. The rearrangement joins TRBV24-1 to TRBJ1-2, with no clear D. This CDR3 contains 11 residues. The germline CDR1 and CDR2 sequences are KGHDR and SFDVKD.

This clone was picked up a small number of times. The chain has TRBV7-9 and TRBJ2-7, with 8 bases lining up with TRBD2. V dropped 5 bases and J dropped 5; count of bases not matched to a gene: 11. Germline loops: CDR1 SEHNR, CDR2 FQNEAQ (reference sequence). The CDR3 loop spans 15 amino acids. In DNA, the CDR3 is TGTGCCAGCAGCCCTCCTGGCGGGGGGCTTCACGAGCAGTACTTC. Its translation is CASSPPGGGLHEQYF.

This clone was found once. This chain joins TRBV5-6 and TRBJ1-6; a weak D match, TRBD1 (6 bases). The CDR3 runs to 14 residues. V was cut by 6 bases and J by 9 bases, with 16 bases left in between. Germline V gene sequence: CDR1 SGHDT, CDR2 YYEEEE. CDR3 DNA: TGTGCCAGCACCACGACAGGCCCCTCTTCACCCCTCCACTTT. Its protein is CASTTTGPSSPLHF.

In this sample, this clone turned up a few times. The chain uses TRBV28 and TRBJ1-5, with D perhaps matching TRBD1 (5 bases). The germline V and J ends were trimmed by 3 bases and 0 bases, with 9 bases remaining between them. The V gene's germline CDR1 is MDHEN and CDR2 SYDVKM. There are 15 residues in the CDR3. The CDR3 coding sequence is TGTGCCAGCAGTTTTGGTCAGGGTAGCAATCAGCCCCAGCATTTT. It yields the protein CASSFGQGSNQPQHF.

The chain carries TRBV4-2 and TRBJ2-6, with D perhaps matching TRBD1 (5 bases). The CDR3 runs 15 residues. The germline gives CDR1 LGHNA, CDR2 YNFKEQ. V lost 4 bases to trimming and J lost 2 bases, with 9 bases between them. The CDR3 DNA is TGTGCCAGCAGCCCAGACAGAACTGGGGCCAACGTCCTGACTTTC. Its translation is CASSPDRTGANVLTF.

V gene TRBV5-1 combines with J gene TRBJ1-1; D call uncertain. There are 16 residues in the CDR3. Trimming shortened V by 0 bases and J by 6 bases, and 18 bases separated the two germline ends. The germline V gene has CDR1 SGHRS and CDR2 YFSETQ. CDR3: CASSLVTAATGAEAFF. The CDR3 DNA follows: TGCGCCAGCAGCTTGGTAACAGCGGCTACGGGTGCTGAAGCTTTCTTT. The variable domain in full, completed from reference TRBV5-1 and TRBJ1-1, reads KAGVTQTPRYLIKTRGQQVTLSCSPISGHRSVSWYQQTPGQGLQFLFEYFSETQRNKGNFPGRFSGRQFSNSRSEMNVSTLELGDSALYLCASSLVTAATGAEAFFGQGTRLTVV.

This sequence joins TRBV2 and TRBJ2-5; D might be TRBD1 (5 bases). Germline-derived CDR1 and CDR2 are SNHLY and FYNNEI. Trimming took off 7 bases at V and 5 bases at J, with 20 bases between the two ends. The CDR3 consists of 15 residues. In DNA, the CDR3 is TGTGCCAGCAACAAGCAGGGTCAGTTGGGGGAGACCCAGTACTTC. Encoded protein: CASNKQGQLGETQYF.

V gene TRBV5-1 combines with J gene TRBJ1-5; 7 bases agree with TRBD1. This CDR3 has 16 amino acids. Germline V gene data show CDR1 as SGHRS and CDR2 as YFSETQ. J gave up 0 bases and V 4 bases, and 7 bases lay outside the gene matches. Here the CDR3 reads CASSLDGTASNQPQHF. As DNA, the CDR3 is TGCGCCAGCAGCCTGGACGGGACAGCTAGCAATCAGCCCCAGCATTTT.

CDR3 DNA sequence: TGTGCCAGCAGCCGAATACAAGGGGCAACTAATGAAAAACTGTTTTTT. Translating gives CASSRIQGATNEKLFF. V and J are TRBV11-2 and TRBJ1-4; D possibly corresponds to TRBD1 (5 bases). The length of the CDR3 is 16 residues. Trimming took off 5 bases at V and 0 bases at J, with 13 bases between the two ends. Germline V gene data show CDR1 as SGHAT and CDR2 as FQNNGV.

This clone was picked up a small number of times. The CDR3 DNA reads as TGTGCCAGCAATGGAGTCTCGGGTGGCTACACCTTC. This codes for CASNGVSGGYTF. V usage is TRBV7-9 and J usage is TRBJ1-2; D ambiguous. V was trimmed by 7 bases and J by 7 bases, leaving 13 bases between them. CDR1 SEHNR and CDR2 FQNEAQ come from the germline V gene (reference sequence). CDR3 length: 12 residues.

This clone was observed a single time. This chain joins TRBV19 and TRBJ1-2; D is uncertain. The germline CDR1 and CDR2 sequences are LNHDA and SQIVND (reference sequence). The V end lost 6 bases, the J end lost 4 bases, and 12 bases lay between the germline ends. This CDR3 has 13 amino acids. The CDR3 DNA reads TGTGCCAGTAGAGAGGCGGGGTTCTATGGCTACACCTTC. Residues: CASREAGFYGYTF.

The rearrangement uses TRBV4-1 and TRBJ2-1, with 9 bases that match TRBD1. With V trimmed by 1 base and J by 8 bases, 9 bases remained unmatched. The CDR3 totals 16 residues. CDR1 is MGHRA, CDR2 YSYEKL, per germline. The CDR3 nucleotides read TGCGCCAGCAGCCAAGGAGGCGGGACAGGGTCCGATGAGCAGTTCTTC. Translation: CASSQGGGTGSDEQFF.

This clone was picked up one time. The CDR3 sequence is CASSQEARGRAGANVLTF. As DNA, the CDR3 is TGTGCCAGCAGCCAAGAAGCCAGGGGGCGCGCTGGGGCCAACGTCCTGACTTTC. This chain uses TRBV4-2 with TRBJ2-6, with 8 positions matching TRBD1. Germline V gene data show CDR1 as LGHNA and CDR2 as YNFKEQ. V lost 0 bases and J lost 2; bases outside the gene matches: 6. This CDR3 is built from 18 residues.

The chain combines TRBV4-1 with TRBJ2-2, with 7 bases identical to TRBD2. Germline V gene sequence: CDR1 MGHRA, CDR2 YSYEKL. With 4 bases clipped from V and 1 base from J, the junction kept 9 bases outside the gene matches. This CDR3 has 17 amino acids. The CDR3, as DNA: TGCGCCAGCAGCCGCGCACCTTGGGGGGGGAACACCGGGGAGCTGTTTTTT. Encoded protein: CASSRAPWGGNTGELFF.

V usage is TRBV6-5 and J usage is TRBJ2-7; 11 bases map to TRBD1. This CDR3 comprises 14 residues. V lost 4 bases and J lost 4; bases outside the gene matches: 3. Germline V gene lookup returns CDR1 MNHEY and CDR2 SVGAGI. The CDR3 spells CASSSDRGPYEQYF. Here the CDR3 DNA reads TGTGCCAGCAGTTCGGACAGGGGGCCGTACGAGCAGTACTTC.

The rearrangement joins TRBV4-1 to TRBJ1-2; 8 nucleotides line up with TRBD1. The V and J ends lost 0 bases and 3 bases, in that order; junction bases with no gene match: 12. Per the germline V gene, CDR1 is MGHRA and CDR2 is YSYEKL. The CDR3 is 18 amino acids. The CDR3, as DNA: TGCGCCAGCAGCCAAGATGGGAGGCAGGGGGCGATGGACTATGGCTACACCTTC. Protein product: CASSQDGRQGAMDYGYTF.

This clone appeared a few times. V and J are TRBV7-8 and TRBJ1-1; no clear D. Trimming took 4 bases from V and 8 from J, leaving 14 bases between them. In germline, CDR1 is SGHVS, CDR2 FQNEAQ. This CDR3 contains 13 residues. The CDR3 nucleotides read TGTGCCAGCAGCTGGAAGTCCGCGGCGGAAGCTTTCTTT. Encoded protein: CASSWKSAAEAFF.

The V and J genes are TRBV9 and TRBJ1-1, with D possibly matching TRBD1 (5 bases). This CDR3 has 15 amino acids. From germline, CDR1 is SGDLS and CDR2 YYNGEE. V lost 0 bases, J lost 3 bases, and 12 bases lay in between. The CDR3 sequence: CASSVVGRGDTEAFF. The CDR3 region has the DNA TGTGCCAGCAGCGTAGTGGGGAGGGGAGACACTGAAGCTTTCTTT.

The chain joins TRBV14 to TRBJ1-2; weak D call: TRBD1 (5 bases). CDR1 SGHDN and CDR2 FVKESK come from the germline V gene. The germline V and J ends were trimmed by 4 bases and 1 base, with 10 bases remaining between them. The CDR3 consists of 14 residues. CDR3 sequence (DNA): TGTGCCAGCAGCCGGGCCGGGGGTAACTATGGCTACACCTTC. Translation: CASSRAGGNYGYTF.

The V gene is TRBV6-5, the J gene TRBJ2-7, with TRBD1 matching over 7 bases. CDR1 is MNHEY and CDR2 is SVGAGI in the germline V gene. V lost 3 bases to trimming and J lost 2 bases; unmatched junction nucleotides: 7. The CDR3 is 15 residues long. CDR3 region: CASSYAWTGTYEQYF. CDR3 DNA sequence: TGTGCCAGCAGTTATGCTTGGACAGGCACCTACGAGCAGTACTTC.

The DNA for the CDR3 is TGTGCCAGCAGCCTCGACTATGGCTACACCTTC. Translated: CASSLDYGYTF. The chain recombines TRBV3-1 (or the pseudogene TRBV3-2) with TRBJ1-2, with D hard to call. Per the germline V gene, CDR1 is LGHDT and CDR2 is YNNKEL (reference sequence). The CDR3 totals 11 residues. Deletions cut 4 bases from V and 3 bases from J, with 3 bases between.

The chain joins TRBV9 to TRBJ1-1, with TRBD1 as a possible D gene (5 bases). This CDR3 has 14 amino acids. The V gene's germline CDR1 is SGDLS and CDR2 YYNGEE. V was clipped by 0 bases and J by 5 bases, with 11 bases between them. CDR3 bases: TGTGCCAGCAGCGTAGCTACGGGGGGGACTGAAGCTTTCTTT. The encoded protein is CASSVATGGTEAFF.

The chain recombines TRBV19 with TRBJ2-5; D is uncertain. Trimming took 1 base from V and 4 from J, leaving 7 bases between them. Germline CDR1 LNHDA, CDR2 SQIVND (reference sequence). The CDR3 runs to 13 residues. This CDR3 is CASSIGVSETQYF. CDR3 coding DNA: TGTGCCAGTAGTATAGGAGTATCAGAGACCCAGTACTTC.

In DNA form, the CDR3 reads TGTGCCAGCAGCTTGGGAGGGACCGGAAACACCATATATTTT. It translates to CASSLGGTGNTIYF. This chain links TRBV11-2 with TRBJ1-3, with TRBD1 as a possible D gene (5 bases). The CDR3 contains 14 residues. The V and J ends lost 3 bases and 4 bases respectively, with 10 bases between them. Germline loops: CDR1 SGHAT, CDR2 FQNNGV.

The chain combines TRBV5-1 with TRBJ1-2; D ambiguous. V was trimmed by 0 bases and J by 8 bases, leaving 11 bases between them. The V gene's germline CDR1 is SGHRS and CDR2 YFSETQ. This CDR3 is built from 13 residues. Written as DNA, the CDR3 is TGCGCCAGCAGCTTGGACAGACCGGGGGGCTACACCTTC. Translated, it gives CASSLDRPGGYTF.

Here the CDR3 reads CASSYSGLGAGELFF. As DNA, the CDR3 is TGTGCCAGCAGTTACTCGGGGCTAGGGGCCGGGGAGCTGTTTTTT. J is TRBJ2-2 and V is TRBV6-6; tentatively, D is TRBD1 (5 bases). Germline V lookup: CDR1 MNHNY, CDR2 SVGAGI (reference sequence). Trimming shortened V by 0 bases and J by 6 bases, and 11 bases separated the two germline ends. The CDR3 extends over 15 amino acids.